This note documents a single TCR beta chain sequence. Its antigen is currently unknown. The PCR ran on 60 Vbeta and 13 Jbeta primers. Using immunoSEQ multiplex PCR, the repertoire was profiled, and TCRdb retains in-frame clones only, with some absent. The data show about 160,000 clones, approximately 80% seen once. Germline V CDR1 and CDR2: SGHRS, YFSETQ. Unmatched junction bases numbered 6, after V lost 6 bases and J lost 0 bases. The CDR3 length is 14 residues. This record comes from a study of cytomegalovirus exposure and HLA in healthy donors. Study outcomes and limitations: Follow-up analysis later connected one missense variant in DCLRE1C with trimming of TCR beta V- and J-genes.

This sequence originates from a man aged 45-65 years in good health and CMV-seropositive. This rearrangement joins TRBV5-1 to TRBJ2-7; 7 bases fit TRBD1. The specimen sequenced was PBMCs. CDR3 protein: CASKQGPSSYEQYF. The CDR3 DNA reads as TGCGCCAGCAAACAGGGGCCAAGCTCCTACGAGCAGTACTTC.